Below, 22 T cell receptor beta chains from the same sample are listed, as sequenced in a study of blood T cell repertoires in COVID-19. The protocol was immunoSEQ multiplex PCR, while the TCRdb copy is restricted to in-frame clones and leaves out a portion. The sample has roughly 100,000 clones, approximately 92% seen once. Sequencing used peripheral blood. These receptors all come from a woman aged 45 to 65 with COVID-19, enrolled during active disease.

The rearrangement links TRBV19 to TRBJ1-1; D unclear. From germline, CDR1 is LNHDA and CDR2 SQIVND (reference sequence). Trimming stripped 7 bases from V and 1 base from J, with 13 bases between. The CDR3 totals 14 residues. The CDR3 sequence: CASIAEPANTEAFF. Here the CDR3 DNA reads TGTGCCAGTATAGCCGAGCCGGCGAACACTGAAGCTTTCTTT. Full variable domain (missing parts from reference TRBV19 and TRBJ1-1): DGGITQSPKYLFRKEGQNVTLSCEQNLNHDAMYWYRQDPGQGLRLIYYSQIVNDFQKGDIAEGYSVSREKKESFPLTVTSAQKNPTAFYLCASIAEPANTEAFFGQGTRLTVV.

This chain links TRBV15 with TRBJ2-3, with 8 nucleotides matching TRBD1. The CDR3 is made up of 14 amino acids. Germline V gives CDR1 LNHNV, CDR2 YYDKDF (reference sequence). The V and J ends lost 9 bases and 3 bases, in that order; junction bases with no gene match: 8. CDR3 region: CATFDRGTTDTQYF. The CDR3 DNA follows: TGTGCCACTTTTGACAGGGGAACAACAGATACGCAGTATTTT.

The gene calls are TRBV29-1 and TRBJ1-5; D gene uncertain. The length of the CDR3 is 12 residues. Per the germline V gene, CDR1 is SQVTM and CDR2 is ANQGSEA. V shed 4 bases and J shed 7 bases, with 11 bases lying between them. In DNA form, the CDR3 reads TGCAGCGTTGGTAGGGAGGGCCAGCCCCAGCATTTT. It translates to CSVGREGQPQHF.

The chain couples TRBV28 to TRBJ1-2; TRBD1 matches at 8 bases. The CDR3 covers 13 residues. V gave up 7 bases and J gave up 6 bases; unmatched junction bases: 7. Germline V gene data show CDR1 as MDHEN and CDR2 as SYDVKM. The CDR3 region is CASTSLQGDGYTF. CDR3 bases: TGTGCCAGCACCTCACTACAGGGGGATGGCTACACCTTC.

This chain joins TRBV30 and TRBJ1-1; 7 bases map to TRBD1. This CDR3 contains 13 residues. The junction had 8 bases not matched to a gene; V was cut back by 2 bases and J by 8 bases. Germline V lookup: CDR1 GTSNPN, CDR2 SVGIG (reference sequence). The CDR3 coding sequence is TGTGCCTGGAGTCCGGGACAGATCTACGAAGCTTTCTTT. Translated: CAWSPGQIYEAFF.

The CDR3 DNA reads as TGTGCCAGCAGTACACAGGGGGCAAACACTGAAGCTTTCTTT. Amino acid sequence: CASSTQGANTEAFF. J is TRBJ1-1 and V is TRBV28; TRBD1 aligns across 9 bases. Trimming at V came to 5 bases and at J to 2 bases, leaving 3 bases not matched to a gene. This CDR3 is built from 14 residues. Germline V CDR1 and CDR2: MDHEN, SYDVKM. Filled out from reference TRBV28 and TRBJ1-1, the complete variable domain reads DVKVTQSSRYLVKRTGEKVFLECVQDMDHENMFWYRQDPGLGLRLIYFSYDVKMKEKGDIPEGYSVSREKKERFSLILESASTNQTSMYLCASSTQGANTEAFFGQGTRLTVV.

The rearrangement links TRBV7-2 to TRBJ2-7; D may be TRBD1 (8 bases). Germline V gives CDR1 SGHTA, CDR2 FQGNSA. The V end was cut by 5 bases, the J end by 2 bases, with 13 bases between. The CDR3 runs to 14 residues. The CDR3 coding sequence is TGTGCCAGCAGCACTACAGGGGGGGCCTACGAGCAGTACTTC. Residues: CASSTTGGAYEQYF.

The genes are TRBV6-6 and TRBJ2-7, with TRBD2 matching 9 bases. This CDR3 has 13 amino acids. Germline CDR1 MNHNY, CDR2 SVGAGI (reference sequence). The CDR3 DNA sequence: TGTGCCAGCAGTTACGGAGCGGGGGGCGGTTTTCCGGTA. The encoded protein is CASSYGAGGGFPV.

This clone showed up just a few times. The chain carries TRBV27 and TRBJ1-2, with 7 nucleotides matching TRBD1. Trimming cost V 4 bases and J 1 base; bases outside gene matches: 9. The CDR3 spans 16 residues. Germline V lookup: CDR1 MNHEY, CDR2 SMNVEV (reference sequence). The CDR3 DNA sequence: TGTGCCAGCAGTTCGTCCAGACAGGGCTATAACTATGGCTACACCTTC. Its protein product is CASSSSRQGYNYGYTF.

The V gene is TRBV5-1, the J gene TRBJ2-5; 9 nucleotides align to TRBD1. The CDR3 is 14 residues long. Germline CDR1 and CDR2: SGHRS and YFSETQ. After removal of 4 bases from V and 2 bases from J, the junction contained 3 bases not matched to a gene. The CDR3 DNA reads TGCGCCAGCAGCCGAGACAGGGGGCAAGAGACCCAGTACTTC. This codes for CASSRDRGQETQYF.

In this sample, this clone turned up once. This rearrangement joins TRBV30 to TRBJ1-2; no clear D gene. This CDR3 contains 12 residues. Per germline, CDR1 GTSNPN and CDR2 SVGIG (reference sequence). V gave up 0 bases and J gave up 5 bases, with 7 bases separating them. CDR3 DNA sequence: TGTGCCTGGAGTGTACGGGGATATGGCTACACCTTC. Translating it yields CAWSVRGYGYTF. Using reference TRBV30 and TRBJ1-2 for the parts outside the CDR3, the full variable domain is SQTIHQWPATLVQPVGSPLSLECTVEGTSNPNLYWYRQAAGRGLQLLFYSVGIGQISSEVPQNLSASRPQDRQFILSSKKLLLSDSGFYLCAWSVRGYGYTFGSGTRLTVV.

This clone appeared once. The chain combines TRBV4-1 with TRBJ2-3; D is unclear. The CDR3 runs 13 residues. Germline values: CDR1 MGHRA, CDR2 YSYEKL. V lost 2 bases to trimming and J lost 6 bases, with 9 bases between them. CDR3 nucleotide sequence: TGCGCCAGCAGCCAAAGGAGAGTTGATACGCAGTATTTT. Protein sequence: CASSQRRVDTQYF.

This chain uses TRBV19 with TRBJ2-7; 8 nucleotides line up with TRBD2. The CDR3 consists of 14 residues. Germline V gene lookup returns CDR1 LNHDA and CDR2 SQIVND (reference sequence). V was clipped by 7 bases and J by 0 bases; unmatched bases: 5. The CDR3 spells CASTGSGGSYEQYF. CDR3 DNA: TGTGCCAGTACAGGGAGCGGGGGCTCCTACGAGCAGTACTTC.

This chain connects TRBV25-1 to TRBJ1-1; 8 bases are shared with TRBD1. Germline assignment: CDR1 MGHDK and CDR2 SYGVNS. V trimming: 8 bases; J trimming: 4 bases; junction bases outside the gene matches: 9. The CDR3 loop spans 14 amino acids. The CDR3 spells CASLSDRGPTEAFF. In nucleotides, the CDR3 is TGTGCCAGCCTTTCAGACAGGGGTCCCACTGAAGCTTTCTTT.

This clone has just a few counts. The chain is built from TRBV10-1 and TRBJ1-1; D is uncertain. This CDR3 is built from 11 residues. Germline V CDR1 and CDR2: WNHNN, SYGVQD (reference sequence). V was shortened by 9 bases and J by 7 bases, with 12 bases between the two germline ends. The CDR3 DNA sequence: TGCGCCAGTAGTCGCCACGGTGAAGCTTTCTTT. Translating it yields CASSRHGEAFF.

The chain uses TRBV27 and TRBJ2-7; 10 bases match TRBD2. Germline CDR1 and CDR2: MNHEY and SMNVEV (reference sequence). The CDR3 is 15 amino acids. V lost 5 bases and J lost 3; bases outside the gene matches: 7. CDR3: CASSPERGGVYEQYF. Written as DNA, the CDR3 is TGTGCCAGCAGTCCGGAGCGGGGGGGCGTCTACGAGCAGTACTTC.

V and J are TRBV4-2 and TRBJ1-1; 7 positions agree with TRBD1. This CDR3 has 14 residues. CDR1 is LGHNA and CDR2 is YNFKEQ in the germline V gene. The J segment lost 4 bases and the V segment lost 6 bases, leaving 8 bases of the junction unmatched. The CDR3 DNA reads TGTGCCAGCAGTCTAGGAGGGGGCACCACTGAAGCTTTCTTT. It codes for CASSLGGGTTEAFF.

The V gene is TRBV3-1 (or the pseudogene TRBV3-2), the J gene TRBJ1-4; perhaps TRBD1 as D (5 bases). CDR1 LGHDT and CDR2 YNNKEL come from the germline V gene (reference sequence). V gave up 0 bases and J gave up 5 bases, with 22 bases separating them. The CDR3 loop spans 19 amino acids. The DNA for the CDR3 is TGTGCCAGCAGCCAAGAAAGAGGACAAGGGCGATACCGAAATGAAAAACTGTTTTTT. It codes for CASSQERGQGRYRNEKLFF.

This CDR3 reads CATSDTSPGGREKLFF. The CDR3 nucleotides read TGTGCCACCAGTGACACTTCACCAGGGGGGCGTGAAAAACTGTTTTTT. This chain connects TRBV24-1 to TRBJ1-4, with 7 bases matching TRBD1. The junction had 11 bases not matched to a gene; V was cut back by 4 bases and J by 7 bases. Germline V gene data show CDR1 as KGHDR and CDR2 as SFDVKD. This CDR3 has 16 amino acids.

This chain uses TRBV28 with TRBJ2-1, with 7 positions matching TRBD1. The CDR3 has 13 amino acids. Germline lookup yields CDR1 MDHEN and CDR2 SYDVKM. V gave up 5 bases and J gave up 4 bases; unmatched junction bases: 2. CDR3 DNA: TGTGCCAGCAGTCACAGGGGATACAATGAGCAGTTCTTC. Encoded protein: CASSHRGYNEQFF. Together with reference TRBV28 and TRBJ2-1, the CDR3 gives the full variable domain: DVKVTQSSRYLVKRTGEKVFLECVQDMDHENMFWYRQDPGLGLRLIYFSYDVKMKEKGDIPEGYSVSREKKERFSLILESASTNQTSMYLCASSHRGYNEQFFGPGTRLTVL.

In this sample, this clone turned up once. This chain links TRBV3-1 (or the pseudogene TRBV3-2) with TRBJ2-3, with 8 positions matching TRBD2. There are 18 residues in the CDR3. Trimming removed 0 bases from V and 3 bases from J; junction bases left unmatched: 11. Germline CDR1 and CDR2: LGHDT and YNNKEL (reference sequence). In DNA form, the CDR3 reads TGTGCCAGCAGCCAAGAGGATTGGGGGACTAGAAGAACAGATACGCAGTATTTT. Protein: CASSQEDWGTRRTDTQYF.

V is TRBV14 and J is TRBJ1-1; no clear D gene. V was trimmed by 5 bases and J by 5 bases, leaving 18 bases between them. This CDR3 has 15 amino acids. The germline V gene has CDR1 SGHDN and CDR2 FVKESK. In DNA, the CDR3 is TGTGCCAGCAGCGTAAGTCGGGGTTTGATGACTGAAGCTTTCTTT. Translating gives CASSVSRGLMTEAFF.